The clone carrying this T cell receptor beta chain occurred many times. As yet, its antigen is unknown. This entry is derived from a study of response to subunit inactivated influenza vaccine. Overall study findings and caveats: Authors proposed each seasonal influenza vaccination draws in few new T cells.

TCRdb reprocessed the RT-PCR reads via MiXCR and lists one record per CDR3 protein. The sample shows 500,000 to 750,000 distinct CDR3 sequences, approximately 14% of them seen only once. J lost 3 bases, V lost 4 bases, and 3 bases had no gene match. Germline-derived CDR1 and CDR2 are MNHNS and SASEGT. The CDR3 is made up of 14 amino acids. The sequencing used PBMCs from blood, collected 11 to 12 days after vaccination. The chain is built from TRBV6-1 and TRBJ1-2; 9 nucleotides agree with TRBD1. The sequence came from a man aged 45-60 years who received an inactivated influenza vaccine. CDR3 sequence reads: CASSVRDRDYGYTF. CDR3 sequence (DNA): TGTGCCAGCAGTGTCCGGGACAGGGACTATGGCTACACCTTC.